This TCR beta chain is from a study of cytomegalovirus exposure and HLA in healthy donors. Donors were ostensibly healthy at sampling, although undocumented immune exposures were probable. This CDR3 region has 12 residues. Trimming cost V 2 bases and J 4 bases, with 5 bases left between them. In germline, CDR1 is LNHDA, CDR2 SQIVND (reference sequence). Study observations and caveats: Differences between HLA loci emerged in a later analysis of TCR association rates, with DRB1 most and HLA-C fewest. A missense variant in DCLRE1C was later tied to TCR beta V- and J-gene trimming. The authors considered a cluster of highly shared sequence variants likely to be a sequencing artifact.

To note about this clone: Its specificity is not known.

With 60 Vbeta and 13 Jbeta primers, the PCR was carried out. Data came from immunoSEQ multiplex PCR; TCRdb stores just in-frame clones and leaves some out. The sample holds 100,000 to 150,000 clones, around 80% seen once. This clonotype originated in a female donor in good health and CMV-seronegative. The sequenced sample consisted of PBMCs. The chain couples TRBV19 to TRBJ2-5, with D unresolved. CDR3 protein: CASSIFGETQYF. As DNA, the CDR3 is TGTGCCAGTAGTATATTCGGAGAGACCCAGTACTTC.